These 18 T cell receptor beta chains originate from one sample sequenced in a study of control samples from healthy donors and cancer patients. Libraries were prepared by immunoSEQ multiplex PCR; TCRdb keeps only in-frame clonotypes and omits some of them. The table has 85,000 to 90,000 clones, less than 90% seen once. The sequenced sample was PBMCs. These receptor sequences come from a woman aged 45-59 years with colorectal cancer.

This rearrangement joins TRBV2 to TRBJ1-1; no clear D gene. Germline CDR1 SNHLY, CDR2 FYNNEI. Trimming removed 6 bases from V and 0 bases from J, with 8 bases in between. This CDR3 contains 13 residues. The CDR3 is CASRGFMNTEAFF. The CDR3 bases are TGTGCCAGCAGGGGTTTTATGAACACTGAAGCTTTCTTT.

The chain combines TRBV9 with TRBJ2-2; TRBD1 agrees at 11 bases. Losses at the gene ends were 3 bases for V and 1 base for J; bases not matched to a gene: 5. This CDR3 has 17 residues. The germline gives CDR1 SGDLS, CDR2 YYNGEE. Here the CDR3 DNA reads TGTGCCAGCAGCGCCGGGACAGGGGGTTTGAACACCGGGGAGCTGTTTTTT. This sequence encodes CASSAGTGGLNTGELFF.

The rearrangement joins TRBV3-1 (or the pseudogene TRBV3-2) to TRBJ1-5; D is unclear. Trimming took 3 bases from V and 4 from J, leaving 10 bases between them. From germline, CDR1 is LGHDT and CDR2 YNNKEL (reference sequence). This CDR3 spans 14 amino acids. CDR3: CASSQDLINQPQHF. DNA of the CDR3: TGTGCCAGCAGCCAGGACCTCATAAATCAGCCCCAGCATTTT.

This chain connects TRBV3-1 (or the pseudogene TRBV3-2) to TRBJ2-3; possibly TRBD1 for D (6 bases). CDR3 length equals 14 residues. V was cut by 3 bases and J by 1 base, with 8 bases left in between. Germline V gene data show CDR1 as LGHDT and CDR2 as YNNKEL (reference sequence). This chain's CDR3 is CASSQRQGTDTQYF. The CDR3 nucleotides are TGTGCCAGCAGCCAGCGACAGGGCACAGATACGCAGTATTTT.

The chain recombines TRBV5-6 with TRBJ2-2; 9 nucleotides match TRBD1. The CDR3 contains 16 residues. V was clipped by 2 bases and J by 7 bases; unmatched bases: 9. Germline V lookup: CDR1 SGHDT, CDR2 YYEEEE. Here the CDR3 reads CASSFRTGVGSGELFF. Here the CDR3 DNA reads TGTGCCAGCAGCTTTCGGACAGGGGTTGGGAGCGGGGAGCTGTTTTTT.

The chain carries TRBV30 and TRBJ1-5, with D uncertain. The CDR3 spans 13 residues. In germline, CDR1 is GTSNPN, CDR2 SVGIG (reference sequence). V lost 0 bases to trimming and J lost 5 bases, with 8 bases between them. CDR3 in amino acids: CAWSVQEDQPQHF. As DNA, the CDR3 is TGTGCCTGGAGTGTGCAGGAGGATCAGCCCCAGCATTTT.

In its sample, this clone was seen once. V gene TRBV3-1 (or the pseudogene TRBV3-2) combines with J gene TRBJ1-5; unclear D gene. Germline CDR1 reads LGHDT; CDR2 reads YNNKEL (reference sequence). The CDR3 runs 13 residues. Trimming removed 0 bases from V and 6 bases from J, with 6 bases in between. CDR3 DNA: TGTGCCAGCAGCCAAGATACTCGTCAGCCCCAGCATTTT. Its protein product is CASSQDTRQPQHF.

This rearrangement joins TRBV3-1 (or the pseudogene TRBV3-2) to TRBJ2-2, with no clear D. CDR3 length equals 14 residues. Germline V gives CDR1 LGHDT, CDR2 YNNKEL (reference sequence). V was clipped by 2 bases and J by 5 bases, with 9 bases between them. The chain's CDR3 is CASSQRPETGELFF. The CDR3 region has the DNA TGTGCCAGCAGCCAAAGACCCGAAACCGGGGAGCTGTTTTTT.

The CDR3 region is CASSQYPLPSMGNTEAFF. The CDR3 DNA reads as TGCGCCAGCAGTCAATACCCCCTCCCTTCGATGGGTAACACTGAAGCTTTCTTT. V usage is TRBV23-1 and J usage is TRBJ1-1; D is unclear. TRBV23-1 counts as an open reading frame of uncertain function. Trimming shortened V by 1 base and J by 2 bases, and 20 bases separated the two germline ends. The CDR3 contains 18 residues.

This clone has a single count. This chain joins TRBV12-3 or TRBV12-4 and TRBJ1-3; tentatively, D is TRBD1 (6 bases). The CDR3 consists of 13 residues. The V end was cut by 5 bases, the J end by 3 bases, with 8 bases between. The CDR3 DNA reads TGTGCCAGCAGTCGAGGGGGTGGAAACACCATATATTTT. Protein: CASSRGGGNTIYF.

The chain links TRBV3-1 (or the pseudogene TRBV3-2) to TRBJ2-3, with 7 bases identical to TRBD1. CDR3 length equals 16 residues. The ends lost 6 bases at V and 2 bases at J; junction bases unmatched: 11. Germline lookup yields CDR1 LGHDT and CDR2 YNNKEL (reference sequence). In DNA, the CDR3 is TGTGCCAGCAGATTGATAGGGGGCGGAAACACAGATACGCAGTATTTT. Residues: CASRLIGGGNTDTQYF.

This clone has more than one count but fewer than ten. The chain has TRBV10-2 and TRBJ2-1, with 7 bases fitting TRBD2. The junction had 13 bases not matched to a gene; V was cut back by 7 bases and J by 7 bases. Germline V gene sequence: CDR1 WSHSY, CDR2 SAAADI. The CDR3 is made up of 15 amino acids. The CDR3 here is CASTLSGAGVNEQFF. In DNA, the CDR3 is TGCGCCAGCACCCTGAGCGGGGCGGGGGTGAATGAGCAGTTCTTC.

This rearrangement joins TRBV27 to TRBJ2-2; 15 nucleotides match TRBD2. The germline CDR1 and CDR2 sequences are MNHEY and SMNVEV (reference sequence). The V segment lost 5 bases and the J segment 4 bases; nucleotides outside the gene matches: 8. The CDR3 sequence is 18 residues long. The CDR3 region is CASSPRMGLAGGTGELFF. The CDR3, as DNA: TGTGCCAGCAGTCCCCGGATGGGACTAGCGGGGGGCACCGGGGAGCTGTTTTTT.

The rearrangement joins TRBV6-1 to TRBJ2-5; 8 positions match TRBD1. In germline, CDR1 is MNHNS, CDR2 SASEGT. J was trimmed by 4 bases and V by 2 bases; bases with no gene match: 9. The CDR3 covers 16 residues. The CDR3 DNA sequence: TGTGCCAGCAGTGAAACCGCAGGGGGCGGAAGAGAGACCCAGTACTTC. Translating it yields CASSETAGGGRETQYF.

The chain links TRBV30 to TRBJ1-6; D is undetermined. Trimming removed 0 bases at V and 7 bases at J, with 10 bases between. Germline CDR1 reads GTSNPN; CDR2 reads SVGIG (reference sequence). This CDR3 has 14 amino acids. The CDR3 sequence is CAWSVTSENSPLHF. CDR3 DNA: TGTGCCTGGAGTGTTACCTCGGAAAATTCACCCCTCCACTTT.

The CDR3 protein is CASSHPDTLGLAGESQETQYF. The CDR3, as DNA: TGCGCCAGCAGCCACCCCGACACTCTGGGGCTAGCGGGGGAATCCCAAGAGACCCAGTACTTC. The V call is TRBV5-1, the J call TRBJ2-5, with 10 bases identical to TRBD2. In germline, CDR1 is SGHRS, CDR2 YFSETQ. The CDR3 runs 21 residues. J gave up 1 base and V 4 bases, and 22 bases lay outside the gene matches. Based on the CDR3 plus reference TRBV5-1 and TRBJ2-5, the full variable domain is KAGVTQTPRYLIKTRGQQVTLSCSPISGHRSVSWYQQTPGQGLQFLFEYFSETQRNKGNFPGRFSGRQFSNSRSEMNVSTLELGDSALYLCASSHPDTLGLAGESQETQYFGPGTRLLVL.

This chain joins TRBV27 and TRBJ1-2; TRBD1 might be the D (5 bases). V was shortened by 2 bases and J by 8 bases, with 12 bases between the two germline ends. Germline lookup yields CDR1 MNHEY and CDR2 SMNVEV (reference sequence). This CDR3 has 13 amino acids. The DNA of the CDR3 is TGTGCCAGCAGTTTAGTGGAGTGGGGCGGCTACACCTTC. The encoded protein is CASSLVEWGGYTF.

The chain combines TRBV6-2 or TRBV6-3 with TRBJ1-1; D is ambiguous. This CDR3 is built from 18 residues. Per the germline V gene, CDR1 is MNHEY and CDR2 is SVGEGT. V shed 5 bases and J shed 0 bases, with 22 bases lying between them. The CDR3 sequence is CASSPPNPVLGLNTEAFF. DNA for the CDR3: TGTGCCAGCAGTCCCCCTAATCCGGTTCTAGGGCTGAACACTGAAGCTTTCTTT.